This record covers a single T cell receptor (beta chain). The record originates from a study of blood T cell repertoires in COVID-19. From germline, CDR1 is MDHEN and CDR2 SYDVKM. V gave up 3 bases and J gave up 8 bases, with 11 bases separating them. The CDR3 is 13 residues long. Produced via immunoSEQ multiplex PCR; TCRdb's table is partial and in-frame only. Of 60,000 or so clones listed, roughly 88% are singletons. The chain couples TRBV28 to TRBJ2-1; D gene uncertain. What was sequenced was peripheral blood. This TCR was recovered from a man aged 25 to 40 with COVID-19, enrolled during active disease. The CDR3 is CASSLDGRDEQFF. The CDR3 DNA reads TGTGCCAGCAGTTTGGATGGCCGGGATGAGCAGTTCTTC.